What follows are 13 T cell receptor beta chains derived from one specimen sequenced in a study of blood T cell repertoires in COVID-19. Libraries were prepared by immunoSEQ multiplex PCR; TCRdb keeps only in-frame clonotypes and omits some of them. The sample has 60,000 to 90,000 clones, 65% to 85% seen once. Material for sequencing was peripheral blood. The receptors here all came from a man aged 45-65 years with acute or convalescent COVID-19.

This rearrangement joins TRBV18 to TRBJ1-1, with 7 bases fitting TRBD1. The germline V gene has CDR1 KGHSH and CDR2 LQKENI. This CDR3 contains 12 residues. Losses at the gene ends were 5 bases for V and 11 bases for J; bases not matched to a gene: 8. The CDR3 DNA sequence: TGTGCCAGCTCAGCGACAGGGAAAGATGCTTTCTTT. It translates to CASSATGKDAFF.

In the case of this clone: In the same sample, other DNA sequences code for this CDR3. The rearrangement joins TRBV30 to TRBJ1-2; TRBD1 might be the D (5 bases). CDR1 GTSNPN and CDR2 SVGIG come from the germline V gene (reference sequence). CDR3 length: 12 amino acids. Deletions cut 0 bases from V and 8 bases from J, with 10 bases between. CDR3 loop: CAWSVTGYGYTF. The CDR3 nucleotides read TGTGCCTGGAGTGTTACAGGTTACGGCTACACCTTC. The whole variable domain, remainder taken from reference TRBV30 and TRBJ1-2, is SQTIHQWPATLVQPVGSPLSLECTVEGTSNPNLYWYRQAAGRGLQLLFYSVGIGQISSEVPQNLSASRPQDRQFILSSKKLLLSDSGFYLCAWSVTGYGYTFGSGTRLTVV.

The V and J genes are TRBV28 and TRBJ2-7; 10 nucleotides line up with TRBD1. The V gene end was trimmed by 7 bases and the J gene end by 1 base; junction bases not matched to a gene: 7. This CDR3 is built from 15 residues. The V gene's germline CDR1 is MDHEN and CDR2 SYDVKM. CDR3 region: CASTSTGQGSYEQYF. The CDR3 DNA reads as TGTGCCAGCACCTCCACGGGACAGGGGTCCTACGAGCAGTACTTC. Filled out from reference TRBV28 and TRBJ2-7, the complete variable domain reads DVKVTQSSRYLVKRTGEKVFLECVQDMDHENMFWYRQDPGLGLRLIYFSYDVKMKEKGDIPEGYSVSREKKERFSLILESASTNQTSMYLCASTSTGQGSYEQYFGPGTRLTVT.

CDR3 amino acids: CASRGQGAGELFF. DNA of the CDR3: TGTGCCAGCAGAGGACAGGGAGCCGGGGAGCTGTTTTTT. This chain connects TRBV12-3 or TRBV12-4 to TRBJ2-2; 8 nucleotides agree with TRBD1. The CDR3 consists of 13 residues. The V segment lost 6 bases and the J segment 6 bases; nucleotides outside the gene matches: 3.

The CDR3 DNA is TGTGCCAGTAGCCACCCTCTTGGACTTCTCTACAATGAGCAGTTCTTC. It translates to CASSHPLGLLYNEQFF. J is TRBJ2-1 and V is TRBV19, with TRBD2 as a possible D gene (5 bases). The germline V gene encodes CDR1 LNHDA and CDR2 SQIVND (reference sequence). There are 16 residues in the CDR3. V dropped 6 bases and J dropped 3 bases, with 18 bases sitting between them.

This chain's CDR3 is CASSPDKNYGYTF. The CDR3 bases are TGTGCCAGCAGCCCGGACAAAAACTATGGCTACACCTTC. The rearrangement joins TRBV25-1 to TRBJ1-2; a weak D match, TRBD1 (5 bases). This CDR3 is built from 13 residues. Trimming removed 6 bases from V and 2 bases from J, with 10 bases in between. Germline CDR1 reads MGHDK; CDR2 reads SYGVNS.

This sequence joins TRBV28 and TRBJ1-5; D unresolved. The CDR3 totals 16 residues. V lost 8 bases to trimming and J lost 0 bases, with 17 bases between them. The germline V gene has CDR1 MDHEN and CDR2 SYDVKM. In DNA form, the CDR3 reads TGTGCCAGCGGCTCCCGGGGAACCTATAGCAATCAGCCCCAGCATTTT. Translated, it gives CASGSRGTYSNQPQHF.

V and J are TRBV7-2 and TRBJ1-5; tentative D call: TRBD1 (6 bases). The germline V gene has CDR1 SGHTA and CDR2 FQGNSA. Trimming removed 7 bases at V and 3 bases at J, with 13 bases between. The CDR3 has 14 amino acids. This CDR3 reads CASMPGHLNQPQHF. For the CDR3, the DNA is TGTGCCAGCATGCCGGGACACCTCAATCAGCCCCAGCATTTT.

J is TRBJ1-2 and V is TRBV18; TRBD1 aligns across 12 bases. Germline assignment: CDR1 KGHSH and CDR2 LQKENI. This CDR3 is built from 17 residues. J gave up 0 bases and V 2 bases, and 4 bases lay outside the gene matches. The CDR3 sequence is CASSPWDRGLTNYGYTF. The CDR3 region has the DNA TGTGCCAGCTCACCATGGGACAGGGGGCTCACTAACTATGGCTACACCTTC.

The rearrangement uses TRBV28 and TRBJ1-3; possible D gene TRBD1, 6 bases. Trimming pared 3 bases from V and 3 bases from J, leaving 12 bases between. In germline, CDR1 is MDHEN, CDR2 SYDVKM. This CDR3 is 15 amino acids long. CDR3 sequence (DNA): TGTGCCAGCAGTTTGATTGGGGGCTATGGAAACACCATATATTTT. Translating it yields CASSLIGGYGNTIYF.

This chain connects TRBV6-5 to TRBJ2-7, with 10 bases identical to TRBD1. Germline V CDR1 and CDR2: MNHEY, SVGAGI. CDR3 length: 15 residues. With V trimmed by 7 bases and J by 4 bases, 10 bases remained unmatched. CDR3 sequence: CASTAGTGAEYEQYF. The CDR3 nucleotides are TGTGCCAGCACCGCCGGGACAGGGGCGGAATACGAGCAGTACTTC.

DNA for the CDR3: TGCGCCAGCAGTTATGGACAGGCTCTATATAATTCACCCCTCCACTTT. The encoded protein is CASSYGQALYNSPLHF. The chain uses TRBV5-1 and TRBJ1-6; TRBD1 matches at 7 bases. V trimming: 5 bases; J trimming: 4 bases; junction bases outside the gene matches: 9. Germline-derived CDR1 and CDR2 are SGHRS and YFSETQ. This CDR3 comprises 16 residues.

The V and J genes are TRBV7-2 and TRBJ2-7, with a tentative D call TRBD2 (5 bases). The germline gives CDR1 SGHTA, CDR2 FQGNSA. V shed 0 bases and J shed 12 bases, with 9 bases lying between them. The CDR3 covers 11 residues. CDR3 nucleotides: TGTGCCAGCAGCTTAGCCGACTATCCGTACTTC. As protein: CASSLADYPYF. Variable domain in full (rest from reference TRBV7-2 and TRBJ2-7): GAGVSQSPSNKVTEKGKDVELRCDPISGHTALYWYRQSLGQGLEFLIYFQGNSAPDKSGLPSDRFSAERTGGSVSTLTIQRTQQEDSAVYLCASSLADYPYFGPGTRLTVT.